Below are 15 T cell receptor beta chains sequenced from a single sample in a study of early T cells in non-severe SARS-CoV-2 infection. TCRdb re-derived calls from the 5' RACE reads in MiXCR, one entry per CDR3 protein. Of 40,000 to 55,000 distinct CDR3 sequences listed, 12% are singletons. Sequencing was performed on whole blood. The receptor set was obtained from an adult who was a healthcare worker with PCR-confirmed SARS-CoV-2 infection or an uninfected control (not recorded which).

This clonotype was counted many times. This chain uses TRBV7-2 with TRBJ2-3; TRBD2 agrees at 7 bases. This CDR3 has 13 residues. In germline, CDR1 is SGHTA, CDR2 FQGNSA. With V trimmed by 4 bases and J by 6 bases, 4 bases remained unmatched. Here the CDR3 DNA reads TGTGCCAGCAGCTGGGGGGGATTCGATACGCAGTATTTT. It translates to CASSWGGFDTQYF.

This clonotype was counted only a few times. The chain employs TRBV29-1 and TRBJ1-1, with D hard to call. Per germline, CDR1 SQVTM and CDR2 ANQGSEA. The CDR3 is made up of 11 amino acids. The germline V and J ends were trimmed by 5 bases and 4 bases, with 8 bases remaining between them. CDR3 in amino acids: CSVIEGTEAFF. CDR3 bases: TGCAGCGTTATAGAGGGCACTGAAGCTTTCTTT.

V usage is TRBV7-9 and J usage is TRBJ2-1; D may be TRBD2 (6 bases). Germline-derived CDR1 and CDR2 are SEHNR and FQNEAQ (reference sequence). The CDR3 has 17 amino acids. V shed 0 bases and J shed 7 bases, with 19 bases lying between them. CDR3 DNA: TGTGCCAGCAGCTTAGCGTCAGGCGGGGTTGCGTGGAATGAGCAGTTCTTC. Translated: CASSLASGGVAWNEQFF.

This clonotype was seen at least ten times. V usage is TRBV29-1 and J usage is TRBJ2-2; TRBD2 matches at 12 bases. This CDR3 is built from 17 residues. V lost 0 bases, J lost 6 bases, and 8 bases stayed unmatched. Germline V gene sequence: CDR1 SQVTM, CDR2 ANQGSEA. The CDR3 reads CSVEDQLAGGVAGELFF. CDR3 nucleotide sequence: TGCAGCGTTGAAGATCAGCTAGCGGGAGGGGTAGCCGGGGAGCTGTTTTTT.

This clonotype was seen many times. V usage is TRBV2 and J usage is TRBJ1-1; TRBD1 might be the D (5 bases). The CDR3 contains 14 residues. Germline V CDR1 and CDR2: SNHLY, FYNNEI. V gave up 6 bases and J gave up 7 bases, with 18 bases separating them. CDR3 DNA: TGTGCCAGCAGCAGGGACTCGCCGGTTTTTGAAGCTTTCTTT. Protein product: CASSRDSPVFEAFF. Supplemented by reference TRBV2 and TRBJ1-1, the full variable domain reads EPEVTQTPSHQVTQMGQEVILRCVPISNHLYFYWYRQILGQKVEFLVSFYNNEISEKSEIFDDQFSVERPDGSNFTLKIRSTKLEDSAMYFCASSRDSPVFEAFFGQGTRLTVV.

The J gene is TRBJ2-2, the V gene TRBV11-1, with D hard to call. Germline-derived CDR1 and CDR2 are SGHAT and FQDESV (reference sequence). Trimming pared 5 bases from V and 4 bases from J, leaving 11 bases between. CDR3 size: 14 residues. As DNA, the CDR3 is TGTGCCAGCAGCCTCGTTTCCGCCACCGGGGAGCTGTTTTTT. The encoded protein is CASSLVSATGELFF. The full variable domain, its missing parts supplied by reference TRBV11-1 and TRBJ2-2, is EAEVAQSPRYKITEKSQAVAFWCDPISGHATLYWYRQILGQGPELLVQFQDESVVDDSQLPKDRFSAERLKGVDSTLKIQPAELGDSAMYLCASSLVSATGELFFGEGSRLTVL.

The rearrangement uses TRBV2 and TRBJ2-7; D remains unclear. Germline assignment: CDR1 SNHLY and CDR2 FYNNEI. V was trimmed by 2 bases and J by 2 bases, leaving 4 bases between them. The CDR3 extends over 12 amino acids. The CDR3 DNA reads as TGTGCCAGCAGTGAACAGGCCTACGAGCAGTACTTC. It translates to CASSEQAYEQYF.

The sample holds many counts of this clonotype. The J gene is TRBJ1-4, the V gene TRBV5-5; D possibly corresponds to TRBD1 (5 bases). This CDR3 has 14 amino acids. V was cut by 4 bases and J by 4 bases, with 11 bases left in between. Germline V gives CDR1 SGHKS, CDR2 YYEKEE (reference sequence). The chain's CDR3 is CASSPEGDNEKLFF. DNA of the CDR3: TGTGCCAGCAGCCCGGAAGGGGATAATGAAAAACTGTTTTTT. Full variable domain (rest looked up from reference TRBV5-5 and TRBJ1-4): DAGVTQSPTHLIKTRGQQVTLRCSPISGHKSVSWYQQVLGQGPQFIFQYYEKEERGRGNFPDRFSARQFPNYSSELNVNALLLGDSALYLCASSPEGDNEKLFFGSGTQLSVL.

This CDR3 is CASKVPQSYEQYF. The DNA for the CDR3 is TGTGCCAGCAAGGTCCCGCAAAGCTACGAGCAGTACTTC. V usage is TRBV6-2 or TRBV6-3 and J usage is TRBJ2-7; D unresolved. The CDR3 extends over 13 amino acids. V lost 7 bases, J lost 3 bases, and 13 bases lay in between. CDR1 MNHEY and CDR2 SVGEGT come from the germline V gene.

The gene calls are TRBV20-1 and TRBJ2-1; 13 bases align to TRBD2. The germline V gene encodes CDR1 DFQATT and CDR2 SNEGSKA (reference sequence). The CDR3 is made up of 16 amino acids. V shed 5 bases, J shed 8 bases, and the junction held 12 bases outside the gene matches. CDR3 sequence (DNA): TGCAGTGCTCTTAAAACTAGCGGGGGGGCCAGGGATGAGCAGTTCTTC. The encoded protein is CSALKTSGGARDEQFF.

At least ten counts were recorded for this clonotype. The chain carries TRBV12-3 or TRBV12-4 and TRBJ1-1, with TRBD1 matching over 9 bases. After removal of 5 bases from V and 5 bases from J, the junction contained 6 bases not matched to a gene. The length of the CDR3 is 14 residues. CDR3 sequence: CASSVQGAVTEAFF. In nucleotides, the CDR3 is TGTGCCAGCAGTGTACAGGGGGCCGTTACTGAAGCTTTCTTT.

The rearrangement uses TRBV4-3 and TRBJ1-5; D not resolved. The CDR3 contains 15 residues. V was cut by 0 bases and J by 6 bases, with 12 bases left in between. Per the germline V gene, CDR1 is LGHNA and CDR2 is YSLEER. The CDR3 region has the DNA TGCGCCAGCAGCCAAGATAGGACCGGACTTCAGCCCCAGCATTTT. Its protein product is CASSQDRTGLQPQHF.

This clonotype was seen repeatedly, ten times or more. J is TRBJ1-4 and V is TRBV12-3 or TRBV12-4, with 7 bases fitting TRBD1. This CDR3 spans 14 amino acids. The V and J ends lost 2 bases and 7 bases, in that order; junction bases with no gene match: 4. DNA for the CDR3: TGTGCCAGCAGTTTAAACAGGGGAGGTGAAAAACTGTTTTTT. It translates to CASSLNRGGEKLFF.

This clonotype turned up a few times. The V call is TRBV29-1, the J call TRBJ2-7, with TRBD2 identical over 8 bases. J lost 0 bases, V lost 8 bases, and 3 bases had no gene match. CDR3 length equals 12 residues. CDR1 and CDR2 (germline): SQVTM, ANQGSEA. Here the CDR3 DNA reads TGCAGCATTAGCGGGAACTCCTACGAGCAGTACTTC. It yields the protein CSISGNSYEQYF.

The chain has TRBV27 and TRBJ1-4; D perhaps matches TRBD1 (5 bases). V was trimmed by 5 bases and J by 8 bases, leaving 9 bases between them. The CDR3 contains 12 residues. Germline CDR1 and CDR2: MNHEY and SMNVEV (reference sequence). CDR3 sequence: CASSRGGEKLFF. CDR3 bases: TGTGCCAGCAGTCGCGGGGGGGAAAAACTGTTTTTT.